The TCR beta chain under discussion was sequenced for a study of cytomegalovirus exposure and HLA in healthy donors. About the research overall: The Caucasian-associated ancestry cluster held roughly 78% of a few hundred genotyped donors. Study-wide results and limits: Some TCR beta chains (over 150 of them) were listed as cytomegalovirus-associated. Through in vitro validation, a few CMV-associated chains were shown to be specific for CMV antigens. Several of the most significant clusters were apparently associated with common viral pathogens in a later analysis.

V dropped 6 bases and J dropped 4 bases, with 10 bases sitting between them. The CDR3 totals 13 residues. From germline, CDR1 is LNHDA and CDR2 SQIVND (reference sequence). Points on this clone: What it binds is not known.

The PCR contained 60 Vbeta and 13 Jbeta primers. Method: immunoSEQ multiplex PCR; TCRdb's copy keeps in-frame clones and lacks some. The repertoire holds about 100,000 clones, with about 75% as singletons. The clonotype comes from a woman under 30 in good health and CMV-seropositive. The rearrangement joins TRBV19 to TRBJ2-1, with D possibly TRBD1 on 6 matching bases. The source material was PBMCs. The CDR3 loop is CASRLGTYNEQFF. Here the CDR3 DNA reads TGTGCCAGTAGACTAGGGACATACAATGAGCAGTTCTTC.